The 2 T cell receptor beta chains below all came from one sample that was sequenced in a study of beta chain features in type 1 diabetes. Of the isolated RNA, all was reverse transcribed, and so the sequenced material was expressed TCRB transcripts. Assay used: immunoSEQ multiplex PCR; TCRdb lists only in-frame clones, some missing. The sample consists of around 430,000 clones, approximately 30% of them appearing once. Sequencing used naive CD4+ T cells from blood. Receptor source: a man younger than 30 in good health.

J is TRBJ1-1 and V is TRBV29-1; a weak D match, TRBD1 (5 bases). Trimming took 4 bases from V and 6 from J, leaving 12 bases between them. This CDR3 region has 12 residues. Germline values: CDR1 SQVTM, CDR2 ANQGSEA. The CDR3 region is CSVGRGTAEAFF. The CDR3 DNA reads TGCAGCGTTGGGAGGGGAACGGCTGAAGCTTTCTTT.

This clone has only a few counts. The chain joins TRBV27 to TRBJ2-3; 10 bases are a match to TRBD2. The V gene end was trimmed by 2 bases and the J gene end by 7 bases; junction bases not matched to a gene: 6. Germline CDR1 and CDR2: MNHEY and SMNVEV (reference sequence). The CDR3 sequence is 15 residues long. The CDR3 DNA follows: TGTGCCAGCAGTTTAAGAGCGGGAGGGCCCTATACGCAGTATTTT. It specifies CASSLRAGGPYTQYF.